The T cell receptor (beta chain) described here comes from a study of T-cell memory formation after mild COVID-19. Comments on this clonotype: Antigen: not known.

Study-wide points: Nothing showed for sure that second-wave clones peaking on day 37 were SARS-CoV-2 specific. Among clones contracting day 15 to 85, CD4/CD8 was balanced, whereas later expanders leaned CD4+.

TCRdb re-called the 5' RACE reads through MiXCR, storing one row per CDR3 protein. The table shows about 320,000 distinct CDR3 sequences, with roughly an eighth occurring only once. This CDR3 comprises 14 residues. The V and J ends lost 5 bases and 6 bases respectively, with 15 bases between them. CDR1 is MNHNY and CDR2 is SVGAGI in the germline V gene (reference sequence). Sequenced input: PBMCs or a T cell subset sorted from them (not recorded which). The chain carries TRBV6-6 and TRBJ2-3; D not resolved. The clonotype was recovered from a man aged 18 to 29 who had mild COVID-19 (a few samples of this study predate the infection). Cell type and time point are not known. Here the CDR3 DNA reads TGTGCCAGCAGTGGGGATGAACGGTGGGATACGCAGTATTTT. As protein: CASSGDERWDTQYF.